Below, 31 T cell receptor beta chains from the same sample are listed, as sequenced in a study of T cell responses to AZD1222 COVID-19 vaccine. The data were produced by immunoSEQ multiplex PCR, yet TCRdb's version contains in-frame clones alone and is incomplete. The sample comprises a few hundred thousand clones, 93% of which are singletons, and around 0.6% rests with the top ten. This material consisted of peripheral blood, taken on day 0 of AZD1222 vaccination. The receptors here all came from an adult in good health.

The chain carries TRBV10-3 and TRBJ1-1; possibly TRBD1 for D (5 bases). The ends were cut back, 7 bases at V and 4 bases at J, with 13 bases in the middle. CDR3 size: 13 residues. Germline CDR1 reads ENHRY; CDR2 reads SYGVKD. The CDR3 region has the DNA TGTGCCATCAATGGGGCTGGGGGCACTGAAGCTTTCTTT. This translates into CAINGAGGTEAFF.

The rearrangement uses TRBV12-3 or TRBV12-4 and TRBJ2-1, with unresolved D. The V and J ends lost 5 bases and 8 bases respectively, with 13 bases between them. The length of the CDR3 is 13 residues. CDR3 loop: CASSTRRVDEQFF. The CDR3 DNA is TGTGCCAGCAGTACCCGTCGTGTCGATGAGCAGTTCTTC.

This clone has a single count. The chain recombines TRBV6-5 with TRBJ2-7; 8 nucleotides align to TRBD2. V lost 0 bases and J lost 4; bases outside the gene matches: 5. Germline V gives CDR1 MNHEY, CDR2 SVGAGI. The CDR3 length is 15 residues. Written as DNA, the CDR3 is TGTGCCAGCAGTTACTCGAACGGGGGGGGATACGAGCAGTACTTC. Translation: CASSYSNGGGYEQYF.

The chain has TRBV7-8 and TRBJ2-3; no firm D call. The length of the CDR3 is 17 residues. The V and J ends lost 3 bases and 3 bases respectively, with 19 bases between them. CDR1 is SGHVS, CDR2 FQNEAQ, per germline. CDR3 region: CASSFSHLSLGTDTQYF. In DNA, the CDR3 is TGTGCCAGCAGCTTTTCTCACCTCAGCCTGGGGACAGATACGCAGTATTTT.

This rearrangement joins TRBV2 to TRBJ1-1; D is perhaps TRBD1 (5 bases). CDR1 and CDR2 from the germline V gene are SNHLY and FYNNEI. V dropped 10 bases and J dropped 2 bases, with 17 bases sitting between them. The CDR3 consists of 14 residues. CDR3 region: CATRGGRGNTEAFF. CDR3 nucleotides: TGTGCCACCCGCGGGGGAAGGGGTAACACTGAAGCTTTCTTT.

V usage is TRBV9 and J usage is TRBJ2-1; 11 nucleotides agree with TRBD2. This CDR3 comprises 17 residues. Germline lookup yields CDR1 SGDLS and CDR2 YYNGEE. V lost 4 bases to trimming and J lost 12 bases; unmatched junction nucleotides: 18. CDR3 DNA: TGTGCCAGCAGCCCCAGGGGACTAGCGGTACCCCCTGTCGGGCAGTTCTTC. It specifies CASSPRGLAVPPVGQFF.

This chain connects TRBV5-6 to TRBJ1-1; D ambiguous. CDR1 and CDR2 (germline): SGHDT, YYEEEE. Trimming removed 9 bases from V and 2 bases from J, with 26 bases in between. The CDR3 spans 17 residues. CDR3 sequence: CATPLTPLGLTNTEAFF. In nucleotides, the CDR3 is TGTGCCACTCCCCTTACCCCCCTCGGACTGACTAACACTGAAGCTTTCTTT.

The CDR3 nucleotides read TGCGCCAGCAGCTCCAGCGAAGGTTCTTACAATGAGCAGTTCTTC. Translation gives CASSSSEGSYNEQFF. The chain combines TRBV5-1 with TRBJ2-1; D gene uncertain. The CDR3 is made up of 15 amino acids. Germline V CDR1 and CDR2: SGHRS, YFSETQ. Trimming removed 3 bases from V and 4 bases from J, with 14 bases in between.

The J gene is TRBJ1-6, the V gene TRBV10-3; unclear D gene. Trimming shortened V by 11 bases and J by 7 bases, and 6 bases separated the two germline ends. Germline loops: CDR1 ENHRY, CDR2 SYGVKD. The CDR3 is made up of 10 amino acids. The CDR3 nucleotides read TGTGCCGCCGGAAATTCACCCCTCCACTTT. Protein: CAAGNSPLHF.

The chain joins TRBV19 to TRBJ1-4; D unresolved. Germline V lookup: CDR1 LNHDA, CDR2 SQIVND (reference sequence). The V and J ends lost 6 bases and 1 base respectively, with 9 bases between them. The CDR3 consists of 14 residues. The CDR3 bases are TGTGCCAGTAGCCAAGGGCGAACTAATGAAAAACTGTTTTTT. Translation: CASSQGRTNEKLFF.

The V and J genes are TRBV5-6 and TRBJ1-1; 7 bases match TRBD1. Germline V gene lookup returns CDR1 SGHDT and CDR2 YYEEEE. The trim removed 0 bases at V and 6 bases at J, leaving 2 bases unmatched. This CDR3 has 13 residues. The CDR3 here is CASSLATGSEAFF. The CDR3 DNA reads TGTGCCAGCAGCTTGGCGACAGGGTCTGAAGCTTTCTTT. Together with reference TRBV5-6 and TRBJ1-1, the CDR3 gives the full variable domain: DAGVTQSPTHLIKTRGQQVTLRCSPKSGHDTVSWYQQALGQGPQFIFQYYEEEERQRGNFPDRFSGHQFPNYSSELNVNALLLGDSALYLCASSLATGSEAFFGQGTRLTVV.

V is TRBV3-1 (or the pseudogene TRBV3-2) and J is TRBJ1-6, with D unresolved. V lost 1 base, J lost 0 bases, and 7 bases lay in between. From germline, CDR1 is LGHDT and CDR2 YNNKEL (reference sequence). CDR3 length equals 16 residues. CDR3 amino acids: CASSQGGASYNSPLHF. The CDR3 coding sequence is TGTGCCAGCAGCCAAGGTGGAGCCTCCTATAATTCACCCCTCCACTTT.

This rearrangement joins TRBV28 to TRBJ2-3; 7 bases fit TRBD2. V was pared by 3 bases and J by 2 bases, with 8 bases of the junction left unmatched. The CDR3 sequence is 16 residues long. The germline CDR1 and CDR2 sequences are MDHEN and SYDVKM. CDR3 DNA sequence: TGTGCCAGCAGTTTTCGGGGGAGGGCCCCCACAGATACGCAGTATTTT. The encoded protein is CASSFRGRAPTDTQYF.

Regarding this clone: The sample carries other DNA sequences with the same CDR3. The chain employs TRBV5-1 and TRBJ2-5, with 7 nucleotides matching TRBD1. This CDR3 region has 13 residues. V shed 0 bases and J 5 bases; nucleotides not matched to a gene: 1. Looked up from germline, CDR1 is SGHRS and CDR2 is YFSETQ. The CDR3 region is CASSLGGGETQYF. For the CDR3, the DNA is TGCGCCAGCAGCTTGGGAGGGGGCGAGACCCAGTACTTC.

The chain joins TRBV18 to TRBJ1-2; no definite D call. Trimming cost V 2 bases and J 6 bases, with 4 bases left between them. Germline V gives CDR1 KGHSH, CDR2 LQKENI. The length of the CDR3 is 11 residues. CDR3 amino acids: CASSPRDGYTF. In DNA form, the CDR3 reads TGTGCCAGCTCACCAAGGGATGGCTACACCTTC.

The genes are TRBV28 and TRBJ1-5; D may be TRBD1 (5 bases). Germline-derived CDR1 and CDR2 are MDHEN and SYDVKM. CDR3 size: 15 residues. V was cut by 8 bases and J by 2 bases, with 16 bases left in between. The DNA of the CDR3 is TGTGCCAGCCTTCGCCCCAGGGAGCGCAATCAGCCCCAGCATTTT. Encoded protein: CASLRPRERNQPQHF.

The rearrangement uses TRBV7-2 and TRBJ1-4, with TRBD1 identical over 10 bases. V dropped 2 bases and J dropped 8; count of bases not matched to a gene: 8. The CDR3 is 16 amino acids. Germline V gene sequence: CDR1 SGHTA, CDR2 FQGNSA. The CDR3 is CASSLLGTGVAEKLFF. The CDR3 region has the DNA TGTGCCAGCAGCTTATTAGGGACAGGGGTGGCGGAAAAACTGTTTTTT.

The V and J genes are TRBV23-1 and TRBJ1-6; D uncertain. TRBV23-1 is marked as an open reading frame, function uncertain. V lost 3 bases and J lost 10, with 10 bases in between. This CDR3 is built from 13 residues. This CDR3 reads CASSQGKRSPLHF. The DNA for the CDR3 is TGCGCCAGCAGTCAGGGGAAGAGGTCACCCCTCCACTTT.

The rearrangement links TRBV4-1 to TRBJ1-5; no reliable D call. This CDR3 region has 17 residues. From germline, CDR1 is MGHRA and CDR2 YSYEKL. Trimming shortened V by 0 bases and J by 4 bases, and 16 bases separated the two germline ends. CDR3: CASSQDPRQTNNQPQHF. CDR3 bases: TGCGCCAGCAGCCAAGATCCGAGACAAACAAATAATCAGCCCCAGCATTTT.

The V call is TRBV7-2, the J call TRBJ1-5, with D uncertain. CDR3 size: 14 residues. The germline V gene has CDR1 SGHTA and CDR2 FQGNSA. V lost 4 bases to trimming and J lost 1 base, with 8 bases between them. In nucleotides, the CDR3 is TGTGCCAGCAGCTCAAGAGCGAGCAATCAGCCCCAGCATTTT. Translating gives CASSSRASNQPQHF.

This clone came up a few times. The chain carries TRBV6-2 or TRBV6-3 and TRBJ1-1; D ambiguous. V was cut by 0 bases and J by 6 bases, with 8 bases left in between. The CDR3 is made up of 13 amino acids. Germline CDR1 and CDR2: MNHEY and SVGEGT. This CDR3 reads CASSYSTKAEAFF. Here the CDR3 DNA reads TGTGCCAGCAGTTACTCGACGAAGGCTGAAGCTTTCTTT.

The chain employs TRBV24-1 and TRBJ1-1; the D is unclear. The CDR3 spans 13 residues. Deletions cut 9 bases from V and 2 bases from J, with 12 bases between. Looked up from germline, CDR1 is KGHDR and CDR2 is SFDVKD. CDR3 loop: CATGLWRNTEAFF. CDR3 in DNA: TGTGCCACCGGGCTTTGGAGAAACACTGAAGCTTTCTTT.

This clone was detected a few times. The genes are TRBV7-9 and TRBJ1-4; 10 positions agree with TRBD1. V lost 5 bases, J lost 6 bases, and 6 bases stayed unmatched. CDR3 length: 15 amino acids. Germline V gives CDR1 SEHNR, CDR2 FQNEAQ (reference sequence). CDR3 in DNA: TGTGCCAGCAGCCCGGGACAGGGGCGGGATGAAAAACTGTTTTTT. The encoded protein is CASSPGQGRDEKLFF. Drawing the rest from reference TRBV7-9 and TRBJ1-4, the complete variable domain is DTGVSQNPRHKITKRGQNVTFRCDPISEHNRLYWYRQTLGQGPEFLTYFQNEAQLEKSRLLSDRFSAERPKGSFSTLEIQRTEQGDSAMYLCASSPGQGRDEKLFFGSGTQLSVL.

This rearrangement joins TRBV18 to TRBJ1-3, with 8 positions matching TRBD1. Germline values: CDR1 KGHSH, CDR2 LQKENI. Trimming removed 5 bases from V and 8 bases from J; junction bases left unmatched: 8. The CDR3 loop spans 14 amino acids. Here the CDR3 reads CASSGSGQGDTIYF. The DNA of the CDR3 is TGTGCCAGCTCAGGCTCCGGACAGGGTGACACCATATATTTT. Full variable domain (rest looked up from reference TRBV18 and TRBJ1-3): NAGVMQNPRHLVRRRGQEARLRCSPMKGHSHVYWYRQLPEEGLKFMVYLQKENIIDESGMPKERFSAEFPKEGPSILRIQQVVRGDSAAYFCASSGSGQGDTIYFGEGSWLTVV.

This clone was recorded only once. This chain joins TRBV5-4 and TRBJ1-6; 9 nucleotides match TRBD1. The CDR3 is 15 residues long. CDR1 and CDR2 (germline): SGHNT, YYREEE (reference sequence). The trim removed 2 bases at V and 7 bases at J, leaving 4 bases unmatched. For the CDR3, the DNA is TGTGCCAGCAGCTTAGGACAGGGGAACAATTCACCCCTCCACTTT. Its protein product is CASSLGQGNNSPLHF.

The V call is TRBV18, the J call TRBJ1-2, with a possible D match to TRBD1 (5 bases). Trimming left V 1 base short and J 4 bases short, with 10 bases between. The germline CDR1 and CDR2 sequences are KGHSH and LQKENI. The CDR3 totals 14 residues. CDR3: CASSPRDASYGYTF. CDR3 coding DNA: TGTGCCAGCTCACCACGGGACGCCTCCTATGGCTACACCTTC.

The chain recombines TRBV10-3 with TRBJ2-7, with 8 bases that match TRBD1. This CDR3 contains 13 residues. V was pared by 5 bases and J by 5 bases, with 5 bases of the junction left unmatched. Per the germline V gene, CDR1 is ENHRY and CDR2 is SYGVKD. CDR3 sequence: CAISPGQEDEQYF. The DNA for the CDR3 is TGTGCCATCAGTCCGGGACAGGAGGACGAGCAGTACTTC.

J is TRBJ2-7 and V is TRBV6-6, with unresolved D. The CDR3 covers 15 residues. CDR1 is MNHNY and CDR2 is SVGAGI in the germline V gene (reference sequence). Trimming removed 5 bases at V and 2 bases at J, with 16 bases between. CDR3 in DNA: TGTGCCAGCAGTCCCAATGGGATCACCACCTACGAGCAGTACTTC. This sequence encodes CASSPNGITTYEQYF.

The rearrangement joins TRBV29-1 to TRBJ2-7; D is uncertain. Germline V gene data show CDR1 as SQVTM and CDR2 as ANQGSEA. The ends were cut back, 7 bases at V and 6 bases at J, with 16 bases in the middle. The CDR3 totals 12 residues. The CDR3 nucleotides are TGCAGCGGCCGCCCGGCCCCCTGCGAGCAGTACTTC. It encodes CSGRPAPCEQYF.

The chain couples TRBV5-1 to TRBJ1-4; 7 nucleotides align to TRBD1. Germline CDR1 and CDR2: SGHRS and YFSETQ. The CDR3 spans 16 residues. V shed 4 bases and J 4 bases; nucleotides not matched to a gene: 10. The CDR3 region is CASSLGFGTDNEKLFF. The CDR3 DNA sequence: TGCGCCAGCAGCCTCGGATTTGGGACAGATAATGAAAAACTGTTTTTT.

This chain joins TRBV6-5 and TRBJ2-1; possibly TRBD2 for D (5 bases). The V end lost 0 bases, the J end lost 9 bases, and 15 bases lay between the germline ends. The CDR3 length is 15 residues. Germline CDR1 MNHEY, CDR2 SVGAGI. The CDR3 here is CASSYSKGLASEQFF. CDR3 DNA: TGTGCCAGCAGTTACTCGAAGGGTCTAGCCAGTGAGCAGTTCTTC.